The next 13 T cell receptor beta chains were all read from a single sample in a study of blood T cell repertoires in COVID-19. Sequencing was performed with immunoSEQ multiplex PCR; in TCRdb, only in-frame clones are kept and a portion is missing. The sample consists of around 94,000 clones, approximately 86% of them appearing once. Sequencing input: peripheral blood. The receptors were sampled from a woman aged 50 to 60 with COVID-19, enrolled during active disease.

The genes are TRBV5-1 and TRBJ2-7, with a tentative D call TRBD1 (6 bases). CDR3 length equals 16 residues. From germline, CDR1 is SGHRS and CDR2 YFSETQ. Trimming took 0 bases from V and 5 from J, leaving 18 bases between them. Here the CDR3 reads CASSLGFDRPAHEQYF. CDR3 sequence (DNA): TGCGCCAGCAGCTTGGGGTTCGACAGGCCGGCCCACGAGCAGTACTTC.

The chain has TRBV6-5 and TRBJ2-5, with 10 bases that match TRBD1. CDR1 is MNHEY and CDR2 is SVGAGI in the germline V gene. Trimming at V came to 5 bases and at J to 1 base, leaving 4 bases not matched to a gene. The CDR3 extends over 15 amino acids. For the CDR3, the DNA is TGTGCCAGCAGTAAGACAGGGGGCCCCCAAGAGACCCAGTACTTC. It specifies CASSKTGGPQETQYF.

This clone was picked up a small number of times. The J gene is TRBJ1-4, the V gene TRBV15; D possibly corresponds to TRBD1 (6 bases). Trimming removed 3 bases at V and 5 bases at J, with 10 bases between. Germline CDR1 LNHNV, CDR2 YYDKDF (reference sequence). The CDR3 length is 14 residues. The CDR3 region is CATSRPGQNEKLFF. CDR3 coding DNA: TGTGCCACCAGCAGGCCCGGACAGAATGAAAAACTGTTTTTT.

The chain recombines TRBV5-4 with TRBJ1-6; TRBD1 agrees at 10 bases. CDR1 SGHNT and CDR2 YYREEE come from the germline V gene (reference sequence). CDR3 length: 15 amino acids. The V segment lost 5 bases and the J segment 6 bases; nucleotides outside the gene matches: 5. Here the CDR3 reads CASRPGTGVNSPLHF. The DNA of the CDR3 is TGTGCCAGCAGACCCGGGACAGGGGTTAATTCACCCCTCCACTTT.

The J gene is TRBJ2-5, the V gene TRBV7-2, with a weak D call TRBD2 (6 bases). This CDR3 is built from 13 residues. Germline CDR1 and CDR2: SGHTA and FQGNSA. Trimming stripped 6 bases from V and 7 bases from J, with 15 bases between. CDR3 sequence reads: CASRGGLHVTQYF. CDR3 DNA sequence: TGTGCCAGCAGGGGGGGACTCCACGTGACCCAGTACTTC.

This rearrangement joins TRBV2 to TRBJ1-1; 10 bases fit TRBD1. CDR3 length: 15 amino acids. The trim removed 6 bases at V and 4 bases at J, leaving 8 bases unmatched. Germline-derived CDR1 and CDR2 are SNHLY and FYNNEI. The DNA of the CDR3 is TGTGCCAGCAGGCCGGACAGGGGGGTTCGCACTGAAGCTTTCTTT. This gives the protein CASRPDRGVRTEAFF.

The chain has TRBV15 and TRBJ2-5, with unresolved D. Trimming stripped 1 base from V and 2 bases from J, with 5 bases between. Germline values: CDR1 LNHNV, CDR2 YYDKDF (reference sequence). CDR3 length equals 13 residues. CDR3: CATSRAQQETQYF. The DNA of the CDR3 is TGTGCCACCAGCAGAGCACAGCAAGAGACCCAGTACTTC.

The chain couples TRBV12-3 or TRBV12-4 to TRBJ1-2; TRBD1 aligns across 8 bases. The CDR3 covers 13 residues. The trim removed 5 bases at V and 8 bases at J, leaving 7 bases unmatched. DNA of the CDR3: TGTGCCAGCAGTCCCAGGGGGCGCCTGGGCTACACCTTC. Translation: CASSPRGRLGYTF.

The J gene is TRBJ2-5, the V gene TRBV2; possibly TRBD1 for D (5 bases). Germline V gene lookup returns CDR1 SNHLY and CDR2 FYNNEI. The length of the CDR3 is 12 residues. Trimming left V 6 bases short and J 5 bases short, with 10 bases between. The CDR3 here is CASSKYRETQYF. DNA of the CDR3: TGTGCCAGCAGCAAGTACAGGGAGACCCAGTACTTC.

This chain connects TRBV11-2 to TRBJ2-7, with 9 nucleotides matching TRBD2. Germline CDR1 SGHAT, CDR2 FQNNGV. The CDR3 loop spans 15 amino acids. With V trimmed by 4 bases and J by 1 base, 5 bases remained unmatched. CDR3 in DNA: TGTGCCAGCAGCTCAAAAGCGGGGGGATCCTACGAGCAGTACTTC. Protein product: CASSSKAGGSYEQYF.

This clone came up once. For the CDR3, the DNA is TGTGCCAGCAGTCCGGACAGAGAAGAGACCCAGTACTTC. As protein: CASSPDREETQYF. The chain links TRBV2 to TRBJ2-5; TRBD1 might be the D (6 bases). Per the germline V gene, CDR1 is SNHLY and CDR2 is FYNNEI. The CDR3 spans 13 residues. V dropped 5 bases and J dropped 3 bases, with 10 bases sitting between them.

The chain recombines TRBV7-9 with TRBJ2-7; TRBD1 matches at 9 bases. CDR1 and CDR2 from the germline V gene are SEHNR and FQNEAQ (reference sequence). The CDR3 covers 13 residues. V trimming: 5 bases; J trimming: 6 bases; junction bases outside the gene matches: 5. The CDR3 sequence is CASSPRTGVEQYF. The CDR3 DNA is TGTGCCAGCAGCCCCCGGACAGGGGTCGAGCAGTACTTC.

This clone was seen more than once but under ten times. The rearrangement links TRBV19 to TRBJ1-1; TRBD1 matches 10 bases. The germline V gene encodes CDR1 LNHDA and CDR2 SQIVND (reference sequence). Trimming cost V 6 bases and J 4 bases; bases outside gene matches: 8. CDR3 size: 15 residues. The CDR3 bases are TGTGCCAGTAGCCCTTGGGACAGGGGTAGCACTGAAGCTTTCTTT. It is translated as CASSPWDRGSTEAFF.